The clone carrying this T cell receptor beta chain has just a few counts. This sample was included in a study of CD8+ T cells in alopecia areata. RNA was isolated and reverse transcribed to cDNA, the sequencing template. Only in-frame clones appear in the TCRdb table, and some are missing; sequencing was by immunoSEQ multiplex PCR. The sample carries 150,000 or so clones, roughly 50% recorded once. J lost 0 bases, V lost 5 bases, and 1 base had no gene match. The CDR3 is 13 residues long. Germline loops: CDR1 SQVTM, CDR2 ANQGSEA. J is TRBJ2-3 and V is TRBV29-1; 8 positions match TRBD1. Material: CD4+ T cells sorted from blood. This clonotype originated in a human donor with alopecia areata. This CDR3 reads CSVYRGSTDTQYF. The CDR3 DNA follows: TGCAGCGTTTACAGGGGGAGCACAGATACGCAGTATTTT.